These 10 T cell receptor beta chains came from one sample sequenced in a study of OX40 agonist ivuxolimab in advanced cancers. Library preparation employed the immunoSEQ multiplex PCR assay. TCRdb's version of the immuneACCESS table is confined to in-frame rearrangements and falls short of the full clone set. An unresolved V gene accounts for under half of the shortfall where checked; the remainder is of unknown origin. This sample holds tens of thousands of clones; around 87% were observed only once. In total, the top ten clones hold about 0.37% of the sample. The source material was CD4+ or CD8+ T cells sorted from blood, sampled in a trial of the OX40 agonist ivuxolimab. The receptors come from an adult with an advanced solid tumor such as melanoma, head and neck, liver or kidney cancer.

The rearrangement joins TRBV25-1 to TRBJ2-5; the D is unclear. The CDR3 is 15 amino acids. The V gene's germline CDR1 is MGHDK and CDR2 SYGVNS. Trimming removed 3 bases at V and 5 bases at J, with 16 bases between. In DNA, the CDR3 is TGTGCCAGCAGTGAGCCGCGGAAGGGTAGGGAGACCCAGTACTTC. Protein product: CASSEPRKGRETQYF.

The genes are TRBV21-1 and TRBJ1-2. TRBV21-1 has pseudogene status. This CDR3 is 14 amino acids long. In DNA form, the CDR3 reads TGTGCCAGCAGCATATCGGGATTTAACTATGGCTACACCTTC. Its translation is CASSISGFNYGYTF.

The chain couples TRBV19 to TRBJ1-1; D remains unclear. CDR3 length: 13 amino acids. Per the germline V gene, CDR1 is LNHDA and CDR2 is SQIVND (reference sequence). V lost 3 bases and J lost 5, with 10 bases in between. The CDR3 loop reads CASSIPYSTEAFF. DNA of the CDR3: TGTGCCAGTAGTATCCCGTATAGTACTGAAGCTTTCTTT. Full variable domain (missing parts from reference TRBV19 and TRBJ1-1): DGGITQSPKYLFRKEGQNVTLSCEQNLNHDAMYWYRQDPGQGLRLIYYSQIVNDFQKGDIAEGYSVSREKKESFPLTVTSAQKNPTAFYLCASSIPYSTEAFFGQGTRLTVV.

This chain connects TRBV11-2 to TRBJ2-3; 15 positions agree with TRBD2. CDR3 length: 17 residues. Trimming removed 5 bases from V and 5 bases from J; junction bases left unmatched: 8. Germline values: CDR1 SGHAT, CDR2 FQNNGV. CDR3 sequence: CASSPGLAGGLGDTQYF. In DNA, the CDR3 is TGTGCCAGCAGCCCGGGACTAGCGGGGGGCCTGGGAGATACGCAGTATTTT.

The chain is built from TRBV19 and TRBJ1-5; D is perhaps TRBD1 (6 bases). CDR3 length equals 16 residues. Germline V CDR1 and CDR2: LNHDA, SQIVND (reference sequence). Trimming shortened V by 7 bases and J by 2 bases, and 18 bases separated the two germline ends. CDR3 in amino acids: CASTLGGHTGNQPQHF. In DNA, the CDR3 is TGTGCCAGTACCCTCGGGGGACACACTGGCAATCAGCCCCAGCATTTT.

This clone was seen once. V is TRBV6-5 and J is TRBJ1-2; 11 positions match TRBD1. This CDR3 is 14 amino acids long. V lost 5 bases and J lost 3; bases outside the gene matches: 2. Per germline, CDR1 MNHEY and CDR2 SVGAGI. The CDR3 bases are TGTGCCAGCAGTCGGACAGGGGGCGACTATGGCTACACCTTC. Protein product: CASSRTGGDYGYTF.

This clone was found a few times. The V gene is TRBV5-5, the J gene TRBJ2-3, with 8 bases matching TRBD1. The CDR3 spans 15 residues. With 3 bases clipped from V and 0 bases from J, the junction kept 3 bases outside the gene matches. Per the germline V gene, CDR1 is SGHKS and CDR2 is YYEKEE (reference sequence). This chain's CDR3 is CASSWTGTSTDTQYF. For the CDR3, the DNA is TGTGCCAGCAGCTGGACAGGGACTAGCACAGATACGCAGTATTTT.

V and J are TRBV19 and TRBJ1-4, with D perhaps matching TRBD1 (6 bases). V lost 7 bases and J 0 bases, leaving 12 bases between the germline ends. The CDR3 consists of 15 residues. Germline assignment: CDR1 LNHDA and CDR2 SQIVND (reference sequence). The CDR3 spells CASNGGPPTNEKLFF. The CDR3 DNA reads TGTGCCAGTAATGGGGGGCCCCCAACTAATGAAAAACTGTTTTTT.

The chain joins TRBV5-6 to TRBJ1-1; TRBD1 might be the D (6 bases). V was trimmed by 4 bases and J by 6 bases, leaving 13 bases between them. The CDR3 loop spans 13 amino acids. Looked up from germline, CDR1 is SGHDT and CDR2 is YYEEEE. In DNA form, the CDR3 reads TGTGCCAGCAGCCGTGCGGGGGGCTCTGAAGCTTTCTTT. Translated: CASSRAGGSEAFF.

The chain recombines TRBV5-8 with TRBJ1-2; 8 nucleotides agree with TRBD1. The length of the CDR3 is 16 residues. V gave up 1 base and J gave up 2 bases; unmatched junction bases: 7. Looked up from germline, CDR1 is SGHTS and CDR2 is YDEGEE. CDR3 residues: CASSLYKGQDNYGYTF. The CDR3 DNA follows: TGTGCCAGCAGCTTGTACAAGGGACAGGACAACTATGGCTACACCTTC.